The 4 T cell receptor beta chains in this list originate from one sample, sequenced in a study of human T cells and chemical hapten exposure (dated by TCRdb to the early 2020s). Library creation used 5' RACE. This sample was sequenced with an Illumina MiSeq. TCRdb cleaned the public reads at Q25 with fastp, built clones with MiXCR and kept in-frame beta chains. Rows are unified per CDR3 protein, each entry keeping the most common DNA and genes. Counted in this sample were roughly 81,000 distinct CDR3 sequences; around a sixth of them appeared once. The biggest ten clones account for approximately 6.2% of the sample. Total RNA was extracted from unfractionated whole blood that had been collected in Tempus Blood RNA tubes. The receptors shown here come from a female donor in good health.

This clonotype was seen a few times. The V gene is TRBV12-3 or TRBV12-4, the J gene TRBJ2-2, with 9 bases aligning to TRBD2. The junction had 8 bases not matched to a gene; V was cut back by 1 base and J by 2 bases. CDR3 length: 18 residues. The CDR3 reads CASSLEISSGRNTGELFF. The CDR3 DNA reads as TGTGCCAGCAGTTTAGAAATAAGTAGCGGGAGAAACACCGGGGAGCTGTTTTTT.

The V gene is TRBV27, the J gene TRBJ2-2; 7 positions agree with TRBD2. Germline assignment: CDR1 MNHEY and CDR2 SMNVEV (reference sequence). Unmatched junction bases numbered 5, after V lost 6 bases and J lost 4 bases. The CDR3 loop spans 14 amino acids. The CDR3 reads CASSGRSSTGELFF. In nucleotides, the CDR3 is TGTGCCAGCAGCGGGAGGAGTAGCACCGGGGAGCTGTTTTTT.

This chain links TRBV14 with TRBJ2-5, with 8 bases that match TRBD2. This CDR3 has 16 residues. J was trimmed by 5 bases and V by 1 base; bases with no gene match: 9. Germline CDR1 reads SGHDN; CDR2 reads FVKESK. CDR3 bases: TGTGCCAGCAGCCAAGCTCCGGGACTAGGGGGTGAGACCCAGTACTTC. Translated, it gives CASSQAPGLGGETQYF.

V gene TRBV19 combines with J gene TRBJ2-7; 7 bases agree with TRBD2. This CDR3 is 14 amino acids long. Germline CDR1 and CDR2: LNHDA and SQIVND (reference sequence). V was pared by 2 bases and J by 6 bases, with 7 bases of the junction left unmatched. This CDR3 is CASSITSVDREQYF. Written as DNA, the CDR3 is TGTGCCAGTAGTATAACTAGCGTGGATCGCGAGCAGTACTTC.